This entry lists 8 T cell receptor beta chains sequenced from one sample in a study of CDR3 diversity in severe acne. TCRdb re-called the PCR reads through MiXCR, storing one row per CDR3 protein. Of tens of thousands of distinct CDR3 sequences in the sample, roughly 51% are singletons; the top ten hold over 11%. Sequenced: blood. Receptors originate from a male donor in good health, without acne.

This clonotype was found a few times. The chain carries TRBV29-1 and TRBJ2-2; D is possibly TRBD1 or TRBD2 (5 bases each). CDR3 length: 14 residues. The V end was cut by 2 bases, the J end by 6 bases, with 13 bases between. Per the germline V gene, CDR1 is SQVTM and CDR2 is ANQGSEA. CDR3 protein: CSVERGAYPGELFF. The CDR3 coding sequence is TGCAGCGTTGAACGGGGCGCTTATCCCGGGGAGCTGTTTTTT.

This clonotype was detected many times. The chain uses TRBV7-6 and TRBJ2-6; D is ambiguous. Germline values: CDR1 SGHVS, CDR2 FNYEAQ. Trimming removed 8 bases at V and 2 bases at J, with 10 bases between. CDR3 length: 14 amino acids. CDR3 in DNA: TGTGCCAGCGGCCACGATACTGGGGCCAACGTCCTGACTTTC. It encodes CASGHDTGANVLTF.

This clonotype was observed many times. The V call is TRBV25-1, the J call TRBJ1-3; no definite D call. This CDR3 has 15 amino acids. The germline V and J ends were trimmed by 3 bases and 2 bases, with 11 bases remaining between them. CDR1 and CDR2 from the germline V gene are MGHDK and SYGVNS. The CDR3 here is CASSDNREAGNTIYF. The CDR3, as DNA: TGTGCCAGCAGTGACAATAGGGAGGCTGGAAACACCATATATTTT.

In its sample, this clonotype was seen many times. The chain combines TRBV10-3 with TRBJ2-7; 7 bases are shared with TRBD2. Looked up from germline, CDR1 is ENHRY and CDR2 is SYGVKD. CDR3 length equals 14 residues. V dropped 4 bases and J dropped 1; count of bases not matched to a gene: 4. In DNA, the CDR3 is TGTGCCATCAGTGGGACTAGTGAGTCCTACGAGCAGTACTTC. Amino acids: CAISGTSESYEQYF.

The V gene is TRBV12-3 or TRBV12-4, the J gene TRBJ2-1; 15 bases are a match to TRBD2. With 3 bases clipped from V and 9 bases from J, the junction kept 6 bases outside the gene matches. The CDR3 spans 16 residues. This chain's CDR3 is CASSFRTSGGAGEQFF. In DNA, the CDR3 is TGTGCCAGCAGTTTTAGGACTAGCGGGGGGGCGGGTGAGCAGTTCTTC.

The V call is TRBV3-1, the J call TRBJ2-5, with 8 nucleotides matching TRBD2. The CDR3 sequence is 17 residues long. The V segment lost 6 bases and the J segment 1 base; nucleotides outside the gene matches: 13. Germline assignment: CDR1 LGHDT and CDR2 YNNKEL (reference sequence). CDR3 loop: CASRSGGASGRQETQYF. The CDR3 nucleotides are TGTGCCAGCAGATCCGGGGGGGCTAGCGGGCGCCAAGAGACCCAGTACTTC.

V usage is TRBV7-9 and J usage is TRBJ1-6; TRBD1 matches at 7 bases. Germline CDR1 is SEHNR and CDR2 is FQNEAQ (reference sequence). The J segment lost 14 bases and the V segment lost 7 bases, leaving 8 bases of the junction unmatched. The CDR3 is 12 residues long. The CDR3 loop is CASNPGGTALHF. The DNA of the CDR3 is TGTGCCAGCAACCCTGGAGGGACAGCCCTCCACTTT.

This rearrangement joins TRBV7-3 to TRBJ1-5; 8 bases map to TRBD1. Germline assignment: CDR1 SGHTA and CDR2 FQGTGA. V lost 5 bases and J lost 3; bases outside the gene matches: 3. The CDR3 has 14 amino acids. As DNA, the CDR3 is TGTGCCAGCAGCCCGGACAGGGTCAATCAGCCCCAGCATTTT. It yields the protein CASSPDRVNQPQHF. Complete variable domain (other parts from reference TRBV7-3 and TRBJ1-5): GAGVSQTPSNKVTEKGKYVELRCDPISGHTALYWYRQSLGQGPEFLIYFQGTGAADDSGLPNDRFFAVRPEGSVSTLKIQRTERGDSAVYLCASSPDRVNQPQHFGDGTRLSIL.